This T cell receptor (beta chain) was captured by sequencing in a study of blood T cell repertoires in COVID-19. In the source study's methods: Using reference gene primer amplification, nucleated cell counts were estimated. Assay used: immunoSEQ multiplex PCR; TCRdb lists only in-frame clones, some missing. V and J calls and clone size are as listed in that table; D and trimming were resolved from the DNA. Of some 89,000 clones in the sample, about nine tenths are singletons; the top ten hold about 2%. Germline V gives CDR1 SQVTM, CDR2 ANQGSEA. After removal of 6 bases from V and 9 bases from J, the junction contained 6 bases not matched to a gene. CDR3 size: 13 residues.

The chain employs TRBV29-1 and TRBJ2-1; 12 nucleotides agree with TRBD2. The sequence came from a man in his fifties or sixties with acute or convalescent COVID-19. Sequences were obtained from peripheral blood. CDR3 region: CSVRLAGEGEQFF. CDR3 nucleotides: TGCAGCGTGAGACTAGCGGGAGAGGGTGAGCAGTTCTTC.